The rows below give T cell receptor beta chains drawn from one sample of a study of neurological immune-mediated disorders. TCRdb ran MiXCR on the 5' RACE reads and lists one entry per CDR3 protein. The table lists fewer than 20,000 distinct CDR3 sequences, roughly 9% of them singletons, with approximately 40% in the top ten. The sample consisted of CD8+ T cells from blood. The receptors were gathered from a man aged 50 to 59 in good health. Each CDR3 is given with its conserved first and last residue. D genes are given only for firm matches. Rows give clone size only sometimes, using once, few, many, or a class for an expanded clone.

clone_size	v_call	d_call	j_call	cdr3_aa	cdr3_nt
many	TRBV5-1	.	TRBJ2-1	CASSFRDAVEQFF	TGCGCCAGCAGCTTTCGGGATGCGGTTGAGCAGTTCTTC
many	TRBV4-1	.	TRBJ2-1	CASSPNLADLLDEQFF	TGCGCCAGCAGCCCCAACTTAGCGGACCTTTTGGATGAGCAGTTCTTC
many	TRBV29-1	.	TRBJ2-7	CSVEWGLGEQYF	TGCAGCGTTGAATGGGGTCTGGGCGAGCAGTACTTC
many	TRBV11-2	.	TRBJ2-7	CASTLGGPQYF	TGTGCCAGCACTTTGGGGGGTCCGCAGTACTTC
many	TRBV28	.	TRBJ2-2	CASSLISWGAYTGELFF	TGTGCCAGCAGTTTAATAAGCTGGGGGGCTTACACCGGGGAGCTGTTTTTT
.	TRBV6-4	TRBD2	TRBJ2-3	CASSERDYTDTQYF	TGTGCCAGCAGTGAAAGGGACTACACAGATACGCAGTATTTT
many	TRBV21-1	.	TRBJ2-1	CASSPWGYEQFF	TGTGCCAGCAGTCCCTGGGGCTATGAGCAGTTCTTC
many	TRBV20-1	.	TRBJ2-7	CSARDWGSAGGTYEQYF	TGCAGTGCTAGAGACTGGGGAAGTGCAGGGGGGACCTACGAGCAGTACTTC
many	TRBV5-6	.	TRBJ2-7	CASSLEPDIYEQYF	TGTGCCAGCAGCTTGGAACCGGACATCTACGAGCAGTACTTC
many	TRBV30	.	TRBJ1-1	CAWRVDAGNTEAFF	TGTGCCTGGAGAGTGGACGCGGGCAACACTGAAGCTTTCTTT
many	TRBV20-1	TRBD1	TRBJ2-5	CSASGTGQETQYF	TGCAGTGCTAGTGGGACAGGACAAGAGACCCAGTACTTC
many	TRBV18	.	TRBJ2-3	CASSHLPPDSTDTQYF	TGTGCCAGCTCACACCTGCCGCCGGACAGCACAGATACGCAGTATTTT
many	TRBV29-1	TRBD1	TRBJ2-7	CSVWWTGRMYEQYF	TGCAGCGTGTGGTGGACAGGGAGGATGTACGAGCAGTACTTC
many	TRBV7-9	TRBD2	TRBJ2-1	CASSSPAAGDNNEQFF	TGTGCCAGCAGCTCGCCGGCAGCGGGAGACAATAATGAGCAGTTCTTC
many	TRBV5-5	.	TRBJ2-7	CASSLGSGPYEQYF	TGTGCCAGCAGCCTCGGGTCTGGCCCCTACGAGCAGTACTTC
many	TRBV25-1	.	TRBJ2-7	CASAQQESYEQYF	TGTGCCAGCGCCCAACAGGAAAGCTACGAGCAGTACTTC
many	TRBV4-1	TRBD1	TRBJ2-5	CASSQEWTGPSETQYF	TGCGCCAGCAGCCAAGAATGGACAGGGCCCTCGGAGACCCAGTACTTC
many	TRBV6-2/TRBV6-3	.	TRBJ2-3	CASSLGVSTDTQYF	TGTGCCAGCAGCCTCGGGGTGAGCACAGATACGCAGTATTTT
many	TRBV9	.	TRBJ1-1	CASSVGSGTEAFF	TGTGCCAGCAGCGTGGGTTCTGGCACTGAAGCTTTCTTT
many	TRBV29-1	.	TRBJ2-2	CSVEEMDGELFF	TGCAGCGTTGAAGAGATGGACGGGGAGCTGTTTTTT
many	TRBV6-6	TRBD2	TRBJ2-5	CASSYTRTSEETQYF	TGTGCCAGCAGCTACACTCGGACTAGCGAAGAGACCCAGTACTTC
many	TRBV20-1	.	TRBJ2-2	CSAREGLAANTGELFF	TGCAGTGCTAGAGAAGGGCTAGCAGCGAACACCGGGGAGCTGTTTTTT
many	TRBV14	.	TRBJ2-1	CASSQGGPRGPFF	TGTGCCAGCAGCCAAGGGGGTCCTCGAGGTCCGTTCTTC
many	TRBV4-2	TRBD2	TRBJ2-4	CASSPHRLLAGDIQYF	TGTGCCAGCAGCCCCCACCGGCTTTTAGCGGGGGACATTCAGTACTTC
many	TRBV6-5	TRBD1	TRBJ1-2	CASGGTGGYGYTF	TGTGCCAGCGGGGGGACAGGGGGCTATGGCTACACCTTC
medium-sized	TRBV4-1	TRBD2	TRBJ2-1	CASSRSSGSLYNEQFF	TGCGCCAGCAGCCGAAGTAGCGGGAGTCTCTACAATGAGCAGTTCTTC
many	TRBV19	.	TRBJ2-4	CASSRRTALAKNIQYF	TGTGCCAGTAGTAGACGGACAGCTCTAGCCAAAAACATTCAGTACTTC
medium-sized	TRBV5-1	.	TRBJ2-1	CASSLGSYNEQFF	TGCGCCAGCAGCTTGGGGAGTTACAATGAGCAGTTCTTC
.	TRBV20-1	.	TRBJ2-1	CSARLSGSSYNEQFF	TGCAGTGCTAGACTCTCAGGGAGCTCCTACAATGAGCAGTTCTTC
many	TRBV4-2	.	TRBJ2-7	CASSQETVWNTLSEQYF	TGTGCCAGCAGCCAAGAAACTGTGTGGAACACCCTAAGTGAGCAGTACTTC
many	TRBV4-2	TRBD2	TRBJ2-2	CASSHKPGLAGGTGELFF	TGTGCCAGCAGCCACAAGCCCGGACTAGCGGGAGGGACCGGGGAGCTGTTTTTT
many	TRBV28	.	TRBJ2-1	CASKYRHNEQFF	TGTGCCAGCAAGTACAGACACAATGAGCAGTTCTTC
many	TRBV10-3	TRBD1	TRBJ2-2	CAISEKGGTTGELFF	TGTGCCATCAGTGAAAAAGGGGGCACCACCGGGGAGCTGTTTTTT
many	TRBV6-2/TRBV6-3	.	TRBJ2-7	CASSYPGSIYEQYF	TGTGCCAGCAGTTACCCGGGAAGCATCTACGAGCAGTACTTC
many	TRBV4-1	TRBD1	TRBJ2-1	CASTPGQGSYEQFF	TGCGCCAGCACCCCGGGACAGGGTTCATACGAGCAGTTCTTC
medium-sized	TRBV6-5	.	TRBJ2-2	CASSTGMNTGELFF	TGTGCCAGCAGCACAGGGATGAACACCGGGGAGCTGTTTTTT
many	TRBV27	.	TRBJ2-1	CASSAQMAGGSTYNEQFF	TGTGCCAGCAGTGCTCAAATGGCCGGGGGATCGACCTACAATGAGCAGTTCTTC
many	TRBV6-4	.	TRBJ2-5	CASSDSGGGETQYF	TGTGCCAGCAGTGACTCAGGTGGGGGAGAGACCCAGTACTTC
many	TRBV11-2	.	TRBJ2-2	CASSKDTWGRVGTGELFF	TGTGCCAGCAGCAAAGACACGTGGGGCAGGGTCGGCACCGGGGAGCTGTTTTTT
many	TRBV10-3	.	TRBJ2-1	CAIIGGPGDEQFF	TGTGCCATCATAGGGGGGCCGGGGGATGAGCAGTTCTTC
many	TRBV7-8	.	TRBJ2-7	CASSLEVHGSSYEQYF	TGTGCCAGCAGCTTAGAAGTACACGGGAGCTCCTACGAGCAGTACTTC
many	TRBV5-1	.	TRBJ2-1	CASSPEEGSSYNEQFF	TGCGCCAGCAGCCCCGAAGAGGGTAGCTCCTACAATGAGCAGTTCTTC
many	TRBV20-1	.	TRBJ1-2	CSARAVETNGYTF	TGCAGTGCTAGAGCAGTGGAGACGAATGGCTACACCTTC
many	TRBV20-1	TRBD2	TRBJ2-1	CSAREGAGDYNEQFF	TGCAGTGCTAGAGAAGGAGCGGGAGATTACAATGAGCAGTTCTTC
many	TRBV12-3/TRBV12-4	.	TRBJ1-3	CASIDGGGNTIYF	TGTGCCAGCATCGACGGGGGGGGAAACACCATATATTTT
many	TRBV6-5	.	TRBJ2-7	CASSYSTGAYEQYF	TGTGCCAGCAGTTACTCGACAGGTGCCTACGAGCAGTACTTC
many	TRBV4-3	.	TRBJ2-7	CASSPGRDYEQYF	TGCGCCAGCAGTCCCGGGCGGGACTACGAGCAGTACTTC
many	TRBV21-1	.	TRBJ2-7	CASSGGVRTGVVSSYEQYF	TGTGCCAGCAGCGGAGGAGTTAGGACAGGGGTTGTATCCTCCTACGAGCAGTACTTC
few	TRBV20-1	.	TRBJ2-7	CSARSQPTYEQYF	TGCAGTGCTAGATCTCAGCCGACCTACGAGCAGTACTTC
many	TRBV14	.	TRBJ1-1	CASSQWGMNTEAFF	TGTGCCAGCAGCCAATGGGGCATGAACACTGAAGCTTTCTTT
many	TRBV5-1	.	TRBJ1-1	CASSLGGDATEAFF	TGCGCCAGCAGCTTGGGGGGTGATGCCACTGAAGCTTTCTTT
many	TRBV6-4	.	TRBJ2-2	CASSDRDTGELFF	TGTGCCAGCAGTGACCGGGACACCGGGGAGCTGTTTTTT
many	TRBV20-1	.	TRBJ2-5	CSARNLGGETQYF	TGCAGTGCTAGAAACCTGGGTGGAGAGACCCAGTACTTC
many	TRBV20-1	TRBD1	TRBJ2-7	CSLGTGGYEQYF	TGCAGTCTAGGGACAGGGGGCTACGAGCAGTACTTC
many	TRBV28	.	TRBJ2-7	CASQGGRSGEQYF	TGTGCCAGCCAGGGGGGGCGGAGCGGCGAGCAGTACTTC
many	TRBV20-1	.	TRBJ1-5	CSASRDLSNQPQHF	TGCAGTGCTTCCAGGGATCTTAGCAATCAGCCCCAGCATTTT
many	TRBV20-1	TRBD2	TRBJ2-1	CSATRVGLAGYEQFF	TGCAGTGCCACTAGGGTGGGACTAGCGGGATATGAGCAGTTCTTC
.	TRBV3-1	.	TRBJ2-1	CASSQARISNEQFF	TGTGCCAGCAGCCAAGCCAGAATCTCCAATGAGCAGTTCTTC
many	TRBV15	.	TRBJ2-3	CATSSRLGTDTQYF	TGTGCCACCAGCTCACGACTGGGCACAGATACGCAGTATTTT
many	TRBV28	.	TRBJ2-7	CATGGPSSYEQYF	TGTGCCACTGGCGGGCCTAGCTCCTACGAGCAGTACTTC